Sequencing of this T cell receptor (beta chain) was carried out in a study of CD4 T cells in relation to SARS-CoV-2 and coronaviruses. Across the study: Shared crossreactive spike epitopes were mapped to their HLA restriction.

Regarding this clone: What it binds is unknown.

Profiling relied on immunoSEQ multiplex PCR, and the TCRdb table lists in-frame clones only, not all of them. The sample lists 20,000 to 25,000 clones; more than 60% were seen once. The unexposed donors gave CD4+ T cells in about 2011-2019, prior to COVID-19. CD4+ T cells were isolated from the cells after 10 days of culture. PBMCs were plated at 1.5 million to 2 million per well in IL-2-containing medium. V lost 6 bases to trimming and J lost 8 bases; unmatched junction nucleotides: 13. This CDR3 comprises 15 residues. Germline assignment: CDR1 SGHRS and CDR2 YFSETQ. General study findings and limits: No donor gave both pre-pandemic and post-infection samples.

The clonotype originates from a human donor in good health. J is TRBJ2-1 and V is TRBV5-1, with TRBD2 matching 8 bases. The specimen was CD4+ T cells from PBMCs, cultured in vitro. CDR3 sequence: CASTSSGRATDEQFF. CDR3 sequence (DNA): TGCGCCAGCACCTCGTCCGGGAGGGCCACCGATGAGCAGTTCTTC.